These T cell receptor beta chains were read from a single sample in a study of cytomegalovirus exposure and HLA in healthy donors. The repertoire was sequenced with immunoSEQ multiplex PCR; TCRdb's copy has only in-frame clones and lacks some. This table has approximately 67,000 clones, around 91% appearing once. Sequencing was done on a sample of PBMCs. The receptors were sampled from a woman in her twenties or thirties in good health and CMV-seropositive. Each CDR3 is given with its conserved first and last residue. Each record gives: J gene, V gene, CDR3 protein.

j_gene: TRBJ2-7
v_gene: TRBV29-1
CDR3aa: CSARTGISYEQYF

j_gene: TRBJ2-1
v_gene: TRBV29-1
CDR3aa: CSADKSSYNEQFF

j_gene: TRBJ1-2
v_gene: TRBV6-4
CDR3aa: CASSGRDRVEGYTF

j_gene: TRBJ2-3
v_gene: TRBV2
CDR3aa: CASRPSGLADSTDTQYF

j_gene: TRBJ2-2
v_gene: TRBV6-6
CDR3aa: CASSYKLAGFTGELFF

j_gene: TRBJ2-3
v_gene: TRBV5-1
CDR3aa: CASSVQGGDTQYF

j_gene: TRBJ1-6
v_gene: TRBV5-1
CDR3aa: CASSWTGLNSPLHF

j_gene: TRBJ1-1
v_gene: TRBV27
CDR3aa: CASSLKVQGLSRITGAFF

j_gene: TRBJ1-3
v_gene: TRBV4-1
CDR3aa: CASSQPGTSGNTIYF

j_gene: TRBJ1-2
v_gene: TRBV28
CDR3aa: CASSPQVWDGYTF

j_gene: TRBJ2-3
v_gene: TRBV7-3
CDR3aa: CASSPQTPSSTDTQYF

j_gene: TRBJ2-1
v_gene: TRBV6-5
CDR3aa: CASIHGGSSYNEQFF

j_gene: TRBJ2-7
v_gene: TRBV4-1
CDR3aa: CASSQDPRGSYEQYF

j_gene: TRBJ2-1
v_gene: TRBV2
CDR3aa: CASMGTSGITNEQFF

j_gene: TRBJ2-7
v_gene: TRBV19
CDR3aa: CASSIGLAGTYEQYF

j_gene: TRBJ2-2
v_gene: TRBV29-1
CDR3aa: CSVAPAGLGGGGELFF

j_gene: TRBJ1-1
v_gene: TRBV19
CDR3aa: CASSIGAWSMNTEAFF

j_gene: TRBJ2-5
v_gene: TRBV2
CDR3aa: CASSPQGRQEAQYF

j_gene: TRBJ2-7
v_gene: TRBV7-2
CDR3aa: CASSFGTGVPYEQYF

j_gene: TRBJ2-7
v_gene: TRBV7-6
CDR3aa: CASSLDRGSYEQYF

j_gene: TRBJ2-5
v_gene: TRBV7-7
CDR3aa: CASSGREGQETQYF

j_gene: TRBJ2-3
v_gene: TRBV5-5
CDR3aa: CASSLGQGLDTQYF

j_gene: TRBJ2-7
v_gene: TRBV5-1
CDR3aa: CASSLIAGNPYEQYF

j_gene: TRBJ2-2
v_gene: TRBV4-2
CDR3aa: CASSQVAGETGELFF

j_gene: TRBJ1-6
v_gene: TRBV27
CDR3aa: CASILQGAGSPLHF